The source of this T cell receptor beta chain is a study of T cell repertoires in cytomegalovirus infection. Broader study findings: Summed frequency of public TCR beta families distinguished CMV carriers with the relevant HLA.

TCRdb fed the reads into MiXCR, producing one record per CDR3 protein. The repertoire has 150,000 or so distinct CDR3 sequences, 23% of them found once; the top ten carry about 10%. Concerning this clonotype: Antigen: not known.

The J segment lost 6 bases and the V segment lost 6 bases, leaving 7 bases of the junction unmatched. Germline loops: CDR1 MDHEN, CDR2 SYDVKM. The CDR3 is 14 residues long. The TCR was taken from a human donor in good health (CMV status not recorded). Some clones in this sample may be carry-over from other donors' samples. The rearrangement uses TRBV28 and TRBJ1-5; TRBD1 agrees at 8 bases. Material for sequencing was PBMCs. CDR3 sequence: CASRTRQGFQPQHF. The CDR3 coding sequence is TGTGCCAGCAGAACCAGACAGGGGTTTCAGCCCCAGCATTTT.